The 27 T cell receptor beta chains given below trace back to one sample, sequenced in a study of Ad26.COV2.S vaccination and SARS-CoV-2 variants. The repertoire was sequenced with immunoSEQ multiplex PCR; TCRdb's copy has only in-frame clones and lacks some. Here the sample spans around 340,000 clones, about nine tenths being singletons. The treatment: about 20 received Ad26.COV2.S at low or high dose, single or two shots; five or six received placebo; per-sample allocation not given. Collection of samples fell on day 63 after the first vaccine or placebo injection. The specimen was peripheral blood, collected in a trial of Ad26.COV2.S vaccine versus placebo. Receptors were obtained from a person between 18 and 59 years old who received the Ad26.COV2.S COVID-19 vaccine or a placebo.

This chain links TRBV27 with TRBJ2-7; 8 nucleotides agree with TRBD1. The V gene's germline CDR1 is MNHEY and CDR2 SMNVEV (reference sequence). CDR3 length equals 15 residues. The trim removed 8 bases at V and 6 bases at J, leaving 15 bases unmatched. The CDR3, as DNA: TGTGCCAGCGCGACCCAGGACAGGGTGAATTTCGAGCAGTACTTC. Encoded protein: CASATQDRVNFEQYF.

The chain carries TRBV18 and TRBJ1-1; D unclear. Germline V gene data show CDR1 as KGHSH and CDR2 as LQKENI. This CDR3 has 13 residues. Trimming removed 3 bases at V and 1 base at J, with 6 bases between. The CDR3 spells CASSPGGNTEAFF. CDR3 DNA: TGTGCCAGCTCACCCGGCGGGAACACTGAAGCTTTCTTT.

This clone was counted many times. The gene calls are TRBV10-3 and TRBJ2-1, with D unclear. V lost 6 bases and J 5 bases, leaving 5 bases between the germline ends. From germline, CDR1 is ENHRY and CDR2 SYGVKD. This CDR3 has 11 residues. The CDR3 reads CAISTDNEQFF. CDR3 bases: TGTGCCATCAGCACAGACAATGAGCAGTTCTTC.

This rearrangement joins TRBV6-1 to TRBJ2-7, with D unclear. Germline values: CDR1 MNHNS, CDR2 SASEGT. Trimming took off 4 bases at V and 3 bases at J, with 22 bases between the two ends. The CDR3 length is 17 residues. CDR3 DNA sequence: TGTGCCAGCAGTGCGAGCGCAGACCCCTGGCGAGGCTACGAGCAGTACTTC. Protein sequence: CASSASADPWRGYEQYF.

The chain carries TRBV9 and TRBJ2-7; either TRBD1 or TRBD2 may fit D (6 bases each). With 3 bases removed from V and 2 bases from J, the gap between germline ends came to 9 bases. CDR3 length: 13 residues. Germline V gene data show CDR1 as SGDLS and CDR2 as YYNGEE. The CDR3 sequence: CASSGGAPYEQYF. CDR3 coding DNA: TGTGCCAGCAGCGGGGGGGCCCCCTACGAGCAGTACTTC.

CDR3 sequence (DNA): TGTGCCAGCAGTCCTAAAGTAACAGATACGCAGTATTTT. Its translation is CASSPKVTDTQYF. This chain uses TRBV7-9 with TRBJ2-3, with D hard to call. Germline-derived CDR1 and CDR2 are SEHNR and FQNEAQ (reference sequence). The CDR3 extends over 13 amino acids. With 6 bases removed from V and 3 bases from J, the gap between germline ends came to 10 bases.

The chain links TRBV7-6 to TRBJ1-4; a weak D match, TRBD1 (6 bases). The CDR3 has 16 amino acids. Germline V gene data show CDR1 as SGHVS and CDR2 as FNYEAQ. The V end was cut by 0 bases, the J end by 7 bases, with 15 bases between. CDR3 nucleotide sequence: TGTGCCAGCAGCTTAGCTTCGAAGGGGGTTGCTGAAAAACTGTTTTTT. It specifies CASSLASKGVAEKLFF. The full variable domain, with the rest looked up from reference TRBV7-6 and TRBJ1-4, is GAGVSQSPRYKVTKRGQDVALRCDPISGHVSLYWYRQALGQGPEFLTYFNYEAQQDKSGLPNDRFSAERPEGSISTLTIQRTEQRDSAMYRCASSLASKGVAEKLFFGSGTQLSVL.

The chain joins TRBV6-5 to TRBJ2-4, with D maybe TRBD2 (6 bases). The CDR3 sequence is 15 residues long. V shed 6 bases and J shed 0 bases, with 12 bases lying between them. The germline V gene encodes CDR1 MNHEY and CDR2 SVGAGI. The CDR3 sequence: CASRETLAAKNIQYF. Here the CDR3 DNA reads TGTGCCAGCAGAGAGACACTAGCAGCCAAAAACATTCAGTACTTC.

The chain recombines TRBV5-6 with TRBJ2-3, with 8 bases matching TRBD2. The V segment lost 4 bases and the J segment 7 bases; nucleotides outside the gene matches: 11. The CDR3 sequence is 15 residues long. From germline, CDR1 is SGHDT and CDR2 YYEEEE. The chain's CDR3 is CASSPGTRLSYTQYF. The CDR3, as DNA: TGTGCCAGCAGCCCCGGGACTAGACTCTCTTATACGCAGTATTTT.

The chain employs TRBV7-9 and TRBJ2-5; D ambiguous. The CDR3 spans 11 residues. Germline V gene lookup returns CDR1 SEHNR and CDR2 FQNEAQ (reference sequence). Trimming cost V 5 bases and J 3 bases, with 4 bases left between them. The CDR3 nucleotides read TGTGCCAGCAGCCAGAAAGAGACCCAGTACTTC. Its protein is CASSQKETQYF. Looking up the rest from reference TRBV7-9 and TRBJ2-5 gives the full variable domain: DTGVSQNPRHKITKRGQNVTFRCDPISEHNRLYWYRQTLGQGPEFLTYFQNEAQLEKSRLLSDRFSAERPKGSFSTLEIQRTEQGDSAMYLCASSQKETQYFGPGTRLLVL.

The V gene is TRBV7-9, the J gene TRBJ1-1; D is perhaps TRBD1 (5 bases). CDR1 and CDR2 (germline): SEHNR, FQNEAQ (reference sequence). The V end lost 1 base, the J end lost 11 bases, and 11 bases lay between the germline ends. There are 12 residues in the CDR3. The CDR3: CASSLESGRAFF. CDR3 nucleotides: TGTGCCAGCAGCTTAGAGTCAGGGCGGGCTTTCTTT. Drawing the rest from reference TRBV7-9 and TRBJ1-1, the complete variable domain is DTGVSQNPRHKITKRGQNVTFRCDPISEHNRLYWYRQTLGQGPEFLTYFQNEAQLEKSRLLSDRFSAERPKGSFSTLEIQRTEQGDSAMYLCASSLESGRAFFGQGTRLTVV.

The chain carries TRBV4-2 and TRBJ2-3; D ambiguous. Trimming took 0 bases from V and 6 from J, leaving 7 bases between them. CDR1 and CDR2 (germline): LGHNA, YNFKEQ. This CDR3 has 13 residues. CDR3 loop: CASSQDSEDTQYF. The CDR3 nucleotides are TGTGCCAGCAGCCAAGATTCGGAGGATACGCAGTATTTT.

The chain recombines TRBV27 with TRBJ2-5; D possibly uses TRBD1 or TRBD2 (5 bases each). The CDR3 consists of 14 residues. Deletions cut 1 base from V and 5 bases from J, with 11 bases between. Germline-derived CDR1 and CDR2 are MNHEY and SMNVEV (reference sequence). The chain's CDR3 is CASSLFGGLETQYF. For the CDR3, the DNA is TGTGCCAGCAGTTTATTTGGGGGTTTGGAGACCCAGTACTTC.

This clone was picked up a small number of times. V is TRBV6-2 or TRBV6-3 and J is TRBJ1-5, with D hard to call. The CDR3 consists of 13 residues. The V and J ends lost 4 bases and 5 bases respectively, with 9 bases between them. The germline CDR1 and CDR2 sequences are MNHEY and SVGEGT. The CDR3 DNA reads as TGTGCCAGCAGTTTGAGGGCTGATCAGCCCCAGCATTTT. Its translation is CASSLRADQPQHF.

The V gene is TRBV6-2 or TRBV6-3, the J gene TRBJ2-7; the match to TRBD2 covers 8 bases. CDR3 length equals 15 residues. The germline V gene encodes CDR1 MNHEY and CDR2 SVGEGT. The trim removed 4 bases at V and 4 bases at J, leaving 9 bases unmatched. CDR3 coding DNA: TGTGCCAGCAGTTTACCTAGCGGGCCCCCTTACGAGCAGTACTTC. Translated, it gives CASSLPSGPPYEQYF.

The rearrangement uses TRBV28 and TRBJ1-1, with D unclear. V was pared by 2 bases and J by 5 bases, with 12 bases between. Germline CDR1 reads MDHEN; CDR2 reads SYDVKM. The CDR3 has 14 amino acids. The CDR3, as DNA: TGTGCCAGCAGTTTAAAGGTCAGCTGGACTGAAGCTTTCTTT. Amino acids: CASSLKVSWTEAFF.

This chain connects TRBV19 to TRBJ1-6, with D tentatively TRBD1 (5 bases). CDR1 and CDR2 (germline): LNHDA, SQIVND (reference sequence). V was pared by 5 bases and J by 7 bases, with 18 bases between. The CDR3 runs to 16 residues. In DNA form, the CDR3 reads TGTGCCAGTAGTTACCGGGCTAACCGGGGGAATTCACCCCTCCACTTT. Its translation: CASSYRANRGNSPLHF.

V gene TRBV28 combines with J gene TRBJ2-1, with 7 nucleotides matching TRBD1. The V gene end was trimmed by 5 bases and the J gene end by 0 bases; junction bases not matched to a gene: 7. The V gene's germline CDR1 is MDHEN and CDR2 SYDVKM. The CDR3 length is 16 residues. The CDR3 spells CASSATGVSSYNEQFF. The CDR3 DNA sequence: TGTGCCAGCAGTGCTACAGGGGTAAGCTCCTACAATGAGCAGTTCTTC.

The rearrangement links TRBV13 to TRBJ1-1, with TRBD1 matching 10 bases. The CDR3 extends over 15 amino acids. The ends lost 5 bases at V and 11 bases at J; junction bases unmatched: 14. Germline loops: CDR1 PRHDT, CDR2 FYEKMQ (reference sequence). The CDR3 region has the DNA TGTGCCAGCAGCCCCGGGACAGGGGCAAGTCCGGAGGCTTTCTTT. It encodes CASSPGTGASPEAFF.

This clone was seen many times. This chain uses TRBV12-3 or TRBV12-4 with TRBJ1-5; D gene unclear. The CDR3 extends over 13 amino acids. The V gene lost 5 bases and the J gene lost 2 bases, with 7 bases spanning the gap. The CDR3 loop reads CASSPQGNQPQHF. In nucleotides, the CDR3 is TGTGCCAGCAGTCCCCAGGGCAATCAGCCCCAGCATTTT.

This clone occurred a few times. J is TRBJ1-5 and V is TRBV27; TRBD1 might be the D (5 bases). The germline CDR1 and CDR2 sequences are MNHEY and SMNVEV (reference sequence). V lost 0 bases and J lost 5, with 20 bases in between. The CDR3 runs 18 residues. Here the CDR3 reads CASSLSHTFGGTYQPQHF. The CDR3 DNA is TGTGCCAGCAGTTTATCGCACACTTTTGGGGGAACTTATCAGCCCCAGCATTTT.

The chain recombines TRBV5-6 with TRBJ2-1, with 16 bases fitting TRBD2. Germline CDR1 reads SGHDT; CDR2 reads YYEEEE. The CDR3 contains 17 residues. V shed 4 bases and J 4 bases; nucleotides not matched to a gene: 5. The CDR3 nucleotides read TGTGCCAGCAGCCCGGGACTAGCGGGAGGGCCTTACAATGAGCAGTTCTTC. It translates to CASSPGLAGGPYNEQFF.

The V and J genes are TRBV11-1 and TRBJ1-1, with 7 positions matching TRBD1. Germline CDR1 reads SGHAT; CDR2 reads FQDESV (reference sequence). The CDR3 covers 14 residues. J lost 1 base, V lost 5 bases, and 4 bases had no gene match. DNA for the CDR3: TGTGCCAGCAGCCCCGACAGGGCGAACACTGAAGCTTTCTTT. This codes for CASSPDRANTEAFF.

The CDR3 reads CAWSVQRNQPQHF. The CDR3 DNA reads TGTGCCTGGAGTGTACAGCGCAATCAGCCCCAGCATTTT. The rearrangement links TRBV30 to TRBJ1-5; unclear D gene. This CDR3 is built from 13 residues. CDR1 and CDR2 (germline): GTSNPN, SVGIG (reference sequence). V gave up 0 bases and J gave up 2 bases, with 5 bases separating them.

This clone was observed a handful of times. In nucleotides, the CDR3 is TGTGCCAGCTCACCACCCCAAGTCGGAAACACCATATATTTT. Protein sequence: CASSPPQVGNTIYF. This chain links TRBV18 with TRBJ1-3; no clear D. The CDR3 runs to 14 residues. V was shortened by 0 bases and J by 4 bases, with 7 bases between the two germline ends. Germline assignment: CDR1 KGHSH and CDR2 LQKENI.

This sequence joins TRBV19 and TRBJ2-7; 8 bases are shared with TRBD1. Germline CDR1 and CDR2: LNHDA and SQIVND (reference sequence). This CDR3 has 14 amino acids. V gave up 3 bases and J gave up 4 bases; unmatched junction bases: 5. The CDR3 coding sequence is TGTGCCAGTAGTATCTCAGGACAGGGTTACGAGCAGTACTTC. The encoded protein is CASSISGQGYEQYF.

V and J are TRBV30 and TRBJ2-3, with D tentatively TRBD1 (5 bases). V lost 2 bases and J 3 bases, leaving 12 bases between the germline ends. Germline V gene sequence: CDR1 GTSNPN, CDR2 SVGIG (reference sequence). This CDR3 has 14 residues. DNA for the CDR3: TGTGCCTGGAGTCAGGGTATAGTTACAGATACGCAGTATTTT. It translates to CAWSQGIVTDTQYF.